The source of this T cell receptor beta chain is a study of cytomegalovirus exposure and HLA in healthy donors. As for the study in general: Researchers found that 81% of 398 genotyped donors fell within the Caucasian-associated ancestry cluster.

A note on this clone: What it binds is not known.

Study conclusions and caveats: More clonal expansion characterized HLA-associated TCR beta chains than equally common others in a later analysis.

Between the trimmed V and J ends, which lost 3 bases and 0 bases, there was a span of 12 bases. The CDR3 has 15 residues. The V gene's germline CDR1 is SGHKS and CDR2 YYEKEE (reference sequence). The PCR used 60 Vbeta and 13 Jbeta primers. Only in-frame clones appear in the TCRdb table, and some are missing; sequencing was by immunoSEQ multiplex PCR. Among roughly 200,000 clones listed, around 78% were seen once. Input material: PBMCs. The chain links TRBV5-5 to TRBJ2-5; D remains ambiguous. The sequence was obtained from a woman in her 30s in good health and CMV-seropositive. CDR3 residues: CASSWVATYQETQYF. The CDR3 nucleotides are TGTGCCAGCAGCTGGGTAGCCACGTACCAAGAGACCCAGTACTTC.